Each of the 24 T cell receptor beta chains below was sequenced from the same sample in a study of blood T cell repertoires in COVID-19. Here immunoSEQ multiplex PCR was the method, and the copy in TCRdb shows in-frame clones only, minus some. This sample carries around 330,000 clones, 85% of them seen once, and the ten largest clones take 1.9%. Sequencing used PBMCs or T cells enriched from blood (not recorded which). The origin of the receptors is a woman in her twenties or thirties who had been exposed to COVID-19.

The CDR3 DNA reads TGTGCCAGCAGTGATGGGGCAGTTAGAGAGACCCAGTACTTC. Protein product: CASSDGAVRETQYF. The V gene is TRBV5-4, the J gene TRBJ2-5; D perhaps matches TRBD1 (5 bases). Trimming pared 5 bases from V and 4 bases from J, leaving 15 bases between. The CDR3 consists of 14 residues. Germline values: CDR1 SGHNT, CDR2 YYREEE (reference sequence).

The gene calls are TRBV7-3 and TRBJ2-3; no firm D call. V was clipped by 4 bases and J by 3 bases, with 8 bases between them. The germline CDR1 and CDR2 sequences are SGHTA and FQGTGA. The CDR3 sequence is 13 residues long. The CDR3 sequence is CASSSIGTDTQYF. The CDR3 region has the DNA TGTGCCAGCAGCTCAATCGGTACAGATACGCAGTATTTT.

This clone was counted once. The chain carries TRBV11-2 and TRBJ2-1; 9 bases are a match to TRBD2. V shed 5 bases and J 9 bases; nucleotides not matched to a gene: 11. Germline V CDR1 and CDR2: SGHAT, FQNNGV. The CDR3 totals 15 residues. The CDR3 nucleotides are TGTGCCAGCAGCCCAAGCGGCGGGGGGGCAATTGAGCAGTTCTTC. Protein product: CASSPSGGGAIEQFF.

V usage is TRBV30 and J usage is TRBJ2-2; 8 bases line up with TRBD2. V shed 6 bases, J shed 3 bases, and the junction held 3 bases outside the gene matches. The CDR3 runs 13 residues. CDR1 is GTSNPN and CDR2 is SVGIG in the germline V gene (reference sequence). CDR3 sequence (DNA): TGTGCCTGCGGGAGGGCCGACACCGGGGAGCTGTTTTTT. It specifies CACGRADTGELFF.

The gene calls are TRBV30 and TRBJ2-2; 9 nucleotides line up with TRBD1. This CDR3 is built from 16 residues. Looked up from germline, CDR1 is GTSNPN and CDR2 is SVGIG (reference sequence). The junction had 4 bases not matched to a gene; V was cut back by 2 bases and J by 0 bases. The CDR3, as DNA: TGTGCCTGGAGTCCGGACAGGGGTTCGAACACCGGGGAGCTGTTTTTT. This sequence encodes CAWSPDRGSNTGELFF. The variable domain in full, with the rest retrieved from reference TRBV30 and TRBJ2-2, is SQTIHQWPATLVQPVGSPLSLECTVEGTSNPNLYWYRQAAGRGLQLLFYSVGIGQISSEVPQNLSASRPQDRQFILSSKKLLLSDSGFYLCAWSPDRGSNTGELFFGEGSRLTVL.

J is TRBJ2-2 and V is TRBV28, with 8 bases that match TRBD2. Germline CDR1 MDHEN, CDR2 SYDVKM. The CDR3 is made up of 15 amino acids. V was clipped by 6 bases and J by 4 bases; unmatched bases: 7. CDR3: CASRMRGVGTGELFF. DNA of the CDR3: TGTGCCAGCAGGATGCGGGGGGTTGGCACCGGGGAGCTGTTTTTT.

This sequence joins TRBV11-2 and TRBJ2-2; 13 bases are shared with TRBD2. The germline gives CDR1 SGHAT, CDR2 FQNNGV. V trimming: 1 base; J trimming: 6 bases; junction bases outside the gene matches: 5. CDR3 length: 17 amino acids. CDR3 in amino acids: CASSLVLAGGPAGELFF. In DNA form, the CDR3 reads TGTGCCAGCAGCTTAGTACTAGCGGGAGGGCCGGCCGGGGAGCTGTTTTTT. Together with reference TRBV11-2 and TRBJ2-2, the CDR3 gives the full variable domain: EAGVAQSPRYKIIEKRQSVAFWCNPISGHATLYWYQQILGQGPKLLIQFQNNGVVDDSQLPKDRFSAERLKGVDSTLKIQPAKLEDSAVYLCASSLVLAGGPAGELFFGEGSRLTVL.

The CDR3 spells CASETGGLSNQPQHF. In DNA form, the CDR3 reads TGTGCCAGTGAAACAGGGGGCCTAAGCAATCAGCCCCAGCATTTT. This rearrangement joins TRBV19 to TRBJ1-5; 9 positions agree with TRBD1. Trimming took 8 bases from V and 1 from J; bases not matched to a gene: 6. Germline-derived CDR1 and CDR2 are LNHDA and SQIVND (reference sequence). The CDR3 runs 15 residues.

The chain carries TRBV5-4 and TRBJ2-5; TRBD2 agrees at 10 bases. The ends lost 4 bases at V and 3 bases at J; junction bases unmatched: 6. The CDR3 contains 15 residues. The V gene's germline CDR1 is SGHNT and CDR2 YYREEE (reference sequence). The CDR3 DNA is TGTGCCAGCAGCCGGCGCAGCGGGGGGGAAGAGACCCAGTACTTC. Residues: CASSRRSGGEETQYF.

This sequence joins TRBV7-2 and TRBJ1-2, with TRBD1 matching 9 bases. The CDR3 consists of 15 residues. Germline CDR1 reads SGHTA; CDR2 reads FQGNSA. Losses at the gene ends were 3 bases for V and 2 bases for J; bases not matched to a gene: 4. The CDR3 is CASSFTGTGNYGYTF. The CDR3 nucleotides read TGTGCCAGCAGCTTCACCGGGACAGGGAACTATGGCTACACCTTC.

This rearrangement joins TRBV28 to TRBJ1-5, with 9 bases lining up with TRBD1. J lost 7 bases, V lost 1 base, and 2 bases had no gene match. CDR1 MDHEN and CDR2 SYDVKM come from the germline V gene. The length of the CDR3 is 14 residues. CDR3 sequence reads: CASSLLQGAQPQHF. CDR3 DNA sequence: TGTGCCAGCAGTTTATTACAGGGGGCCCAGCCCCAGCATTTT.

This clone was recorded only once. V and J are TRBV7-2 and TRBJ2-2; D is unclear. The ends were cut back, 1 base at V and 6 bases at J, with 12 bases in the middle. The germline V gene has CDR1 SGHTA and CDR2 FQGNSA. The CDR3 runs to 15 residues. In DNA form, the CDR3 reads TGTGCCAGCAGCTTAGGTTCCAGTTATCCCGGGGAGCTGTTTTTT. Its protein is CASSLGSSYPGELFF.

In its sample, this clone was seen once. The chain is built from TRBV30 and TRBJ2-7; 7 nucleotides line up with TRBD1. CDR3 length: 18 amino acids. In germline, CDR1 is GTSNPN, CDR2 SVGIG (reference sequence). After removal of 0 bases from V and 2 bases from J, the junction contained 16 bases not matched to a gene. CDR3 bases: TGTGCCTGGAGTGTTGGGTGGGCCCCGGACAGGAGAACCTACGAGCAGTACTTC. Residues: CAWSVGWAPDRRTYEQYF.

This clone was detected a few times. CDR3 in DNA: TGTGCCTTACTAGCGGGAGGGGGAGAGACCCAGTACTTC. This sequence encodes CALLAGGGETQYF. The chain combines TRBV30 with TRBJ2-5; 13 nucleotides align to TRBD2. CDR3 length: 13 amino acids. Looked up from germline, CDR1 is GTSNPN and CDR2 is SVGIG (reference sequence). J gave up 4 bases and V 7 bases, and 3 bases lay outside the gene matches. The full variable domain, completed using reference TRBV30 and TRBJ2-5, is SQTIHQWPATLVQPVGSPLSLECTVEGTSNPNLYWYRQAAGRGLQLLFYSVGIGQISSEVPQNLSASRPQDRQFILSSKKLLLSDSGFYLCALLAGGGETQYFGPGTRLLVL.

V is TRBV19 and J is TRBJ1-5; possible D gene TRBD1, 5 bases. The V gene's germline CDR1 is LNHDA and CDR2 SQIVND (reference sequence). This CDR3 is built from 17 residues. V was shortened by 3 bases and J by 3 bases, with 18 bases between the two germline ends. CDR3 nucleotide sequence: TGTGCCAGTAGTATGCCTACATCGGGGGGGGACAATCAGCCCCAGCATTTT. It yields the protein CASSMPTSGGDNQPQHF. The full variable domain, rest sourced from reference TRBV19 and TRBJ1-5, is DGGITQSPKYLFRKEGQNVTLSCEQNLNHDAMYWYRQDPGQGLRLIYYSQIVNDFQKGDIAEGYSVSREKKESFPLTVTSAQKNPTAFYLCASSMPTSGGDNQPQHFGDGTRLSIL.

The CDR3 reads CASSLSAGNYGYTF. The CDR3 DNA sequence: TGTGCCAGCAGCTTAAGTGCAGGGAACTATGGCTACACCTTC. This chain connects TRBV7-3 to TRBJ1-2; TRBD1 might be the D (5 bases). CDR3 size: 14 residues. Trimming removed 1 base at V and 2 bases at J, with 8 bases between. Germline V CDR1 and CDR2: SGHTA, FQGTGA.

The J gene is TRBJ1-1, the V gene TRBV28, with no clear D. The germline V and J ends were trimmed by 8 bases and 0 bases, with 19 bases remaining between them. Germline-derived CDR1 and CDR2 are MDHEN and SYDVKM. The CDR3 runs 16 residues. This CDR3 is CASRGTDGGLNTEAFF. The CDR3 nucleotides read TGTGCCAGCCGGGGAACTGATGGTGGGCTGAACACTGAAGCTTTCTTT. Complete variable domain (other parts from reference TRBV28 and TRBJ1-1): DVKVTQSSRYLVKRTGEKVFLECVQDMDHENMFWYRQDPGLGLRLIYFSYDVKMKEKGDIPEGYSVSREKKERFSLILESASTNQTSMYLCASRGTDGGLNTEAFFGQGTRLTVV.

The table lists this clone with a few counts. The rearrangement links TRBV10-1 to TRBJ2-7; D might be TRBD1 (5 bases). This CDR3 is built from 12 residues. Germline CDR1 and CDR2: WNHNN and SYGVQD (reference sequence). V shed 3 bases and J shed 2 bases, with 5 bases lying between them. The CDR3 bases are TGCGCCAGCAGTGAAGGGGCCTACGAGCAGTACTTC. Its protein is CASSEGAYEQYF.

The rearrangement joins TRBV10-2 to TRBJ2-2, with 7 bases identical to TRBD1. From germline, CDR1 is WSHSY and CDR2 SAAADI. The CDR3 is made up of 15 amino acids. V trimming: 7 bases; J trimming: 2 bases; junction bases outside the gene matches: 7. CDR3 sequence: CASTPGTENTGELFF. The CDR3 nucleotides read TGCGCCAGCACCCCCGGGACAGAAAACACCGGGGAGCTGTTTTTT.

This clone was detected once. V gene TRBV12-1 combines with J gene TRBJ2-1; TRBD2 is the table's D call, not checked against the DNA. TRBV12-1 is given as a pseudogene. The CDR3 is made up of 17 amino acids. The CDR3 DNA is TGTGCCAGCAGCTCCATTCGGAGGACTAGCGGGAGGAAGGAGCAGTTCTTC. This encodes CASSSIRRTSGRKEQFF.

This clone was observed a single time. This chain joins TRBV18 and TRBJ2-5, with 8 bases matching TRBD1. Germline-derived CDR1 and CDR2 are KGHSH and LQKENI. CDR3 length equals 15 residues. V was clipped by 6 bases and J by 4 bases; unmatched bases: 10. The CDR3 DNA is TGTGCCAGCTCTCTAAATCAGGGGGCAGGAGAGACCCAGTACTTC. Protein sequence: CASSLNQGAGETQYF.

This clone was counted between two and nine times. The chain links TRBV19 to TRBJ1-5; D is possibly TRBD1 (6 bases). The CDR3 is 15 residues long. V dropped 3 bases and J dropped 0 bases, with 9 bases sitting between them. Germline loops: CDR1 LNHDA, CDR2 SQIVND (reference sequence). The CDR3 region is CASSMGAASNQPQHF. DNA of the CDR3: TGTGCCAGTAGTATGGGGGCAGCTAGCAATCAGCCCCAGCATTTT.

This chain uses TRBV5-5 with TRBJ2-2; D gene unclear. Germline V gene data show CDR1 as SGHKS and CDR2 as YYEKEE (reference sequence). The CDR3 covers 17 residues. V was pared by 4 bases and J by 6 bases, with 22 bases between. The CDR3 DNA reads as TGTGCCAGCAGCCCCGACCCGGGTTTCGGAGTGGCCGGGGAGCTGTTTTTT. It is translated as CASSPDPGFGVAGELFF.

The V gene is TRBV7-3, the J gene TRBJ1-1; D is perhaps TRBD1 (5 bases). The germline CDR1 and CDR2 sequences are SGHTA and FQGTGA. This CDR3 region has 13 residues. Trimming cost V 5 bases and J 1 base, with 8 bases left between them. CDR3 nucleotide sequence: TGTGCCAGCAGCCCACAGGAGAACACTGAAGCTTTCTTT. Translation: CASSPQENTEAFF.